The 14 T cell receptor beta chains presented below share a single source sample, sequenced in a study of blood T cell repertoires in COVID-19. The data were produced by immunoSEQ multiplex PCR, yet TCRdb's version contains in-frame clones alone and is incomplete. The sample yields 57,000 or so clones, 85% seen once. The sequencing input was peripheral blood. The receptor source for this set is a man between 65 and 85 years old with acute or convalescent COVID-19.

The chain couples TRBV10-3 to TRBJ2-1, with 9 bases that match TRBD1. The CDR3 length is 15 residues. Trimming took 5 bases from V and 4 from J; bases not matched to a gene: 6. Germline V gene data show CDR1 as ENHRY and CDR2 as SYGVKD. CDR3 in DNA: TGTGCCATCAGTCGACAGGGGGAGGGATACAATGAGCAGTTCTTC. Protein: CAISRQGEGYNEQFF.

The chain links TRBV6-1 to TRBJ1-1; D may be TRBD1 (6 bases). Germline V gives CDR1 MNHNS, CDR2 SASEGT. V was trimmed by 2 bases and J by 0 bases, leaving 13 bases between them. This CDR3 has 16 amino acids. CDR3 sequence: CASSEFPTGLNTEAFF. Here the CDR3 DNA reads TGTGCCAGCAGTGAATTCCCTACAGGGTTGAACACTGAAGCTTTCTTT.

The chain links TRBV28 to TRBJ1-6; D might be TRBD1 (6 bases). The V end was cut by 4 bases, the J end by 9 bases, with 19 bases between. The CDR3 is made up of 16 amino acids. Per germline, CDR1 MDHEN and CDR2 SYDVKM. This chain's CDR3 is CASSSRGAITGSPLHF. DNA of the CDR3: TGTGCCAGCAGTTCGCGGGGGGCGATAACGGGTTCACCCCTCCACTTT.

This clone was observed many times. This CDR3 is CASSFSWAVPGYTF. CDR3 sequence (DNA): TGTGCCAGCAGCTTTTCATGGGCTGTGCCTGGCTACACCTTC. This rearrangement joins TRBV7-9 to TRBJ1-2; D remains ambiguous. Germline V lookup: CDR1 SEHNR, CDR2 FQNEAQ (reference sequence). Deletions cut 3 bases from V and 7 bases from J, with 15 bases between. The CDR3 length is 14 residues.

The V gene is TRBV5-3, the J gene TRBJ2-5, with a tentative D call TRBD2 (6 bases). TRBV5-3 is an ORF, and what it does is uncertain. Trimming removed 0 bases from V and 5 bases from J, with 14 bases in between. The CDR3 is made up of 15 amino acids. CDR3 coding DNA: TGTGCCAGAAGCTTGGTGGCGGGACCCAGGGAGACCCAGTACTTC. Translating it yields CARSLVAGPRETQYF.

This clone showed up just once. The rearrangement joins TRBV5-1 to TRBJ2-3; TRBD2 aligns across 10 bases. CDR1 is SGHRS and CDR2 is YFSETQ in the germline V gene. The CDR3 sequence is 18 residues long. Trimming removed 0 bases from V and 4 bases from J; junction bases left unmatched: 11. CDR3 in DNA: TGCGCCAGCAGCTTGGCGGTTGGTAGCGGGGGGTACGCAGATACGCAGTATTTT. Translation gives CASSLAVGSGGYADTQYF.

The gene calls are TRBV18 and TRBJ2-7; D possibly corresponds to TRBD1 (5 bases). The CDR3 has 15 residues. Trimming cost V 5 bases and J 1 base, with 15 bases left between them. CDR1 is KGHSH, CDR2 LQKENI, per germline. The CDR3 nucleotides are TGTGCCAGCTCATCCTTAACAGGAGTATCCTACGAGCAGTACTTC. Its protein is CASSSLTGVSYEQYF.

The chain couples TRBV2 to TRBJ2-3; a weak D match, TRBD2 (5 bases). V was cut by 0 bases and J by 1 base, with 8 bases left in between. The CDR3 spans 15 residues. Germline lookup yields CDR1 SNHLY and CDR2 FYNNEI. This CDR3 is CASSEALRGTDTQYF. In nucleotides, the CDR3 is TGTGCCAGCAGTGAAGCGCTGCGGGGCACAGATACGCAGTATTTT.

This chain uses TRBV7-2 with TRBJ2-7; perhaps TRBD1 as D (6 bases). Trimming left V 1 base short and J 0 bases short, with 7 bases between. There are 14 residues in the CDR3. Germline V gene data show CDR1 as SGHTA and CDR2 as FQGNSA. CDR3 sequence (DNA): TGTGCCAGCAGCTTAGGCAGGGGCTCCTACGAGCAGTACTTC. Residues: CASSLGRGSYEQYF.

This chain joins TRBV29-1 and TRBJ2-1, with D possibly being TRBD1 (6 bases). CDR3 length: 14 amino acids. V lost 4 bases to trimming and J lost 0 bases, with 10 bases between them. Germline lookup yields CDR1 SQVTM and CDR2 ANQGSEA. CDR3 residues: CSVVGGSSYNEQFF. For the CDR3, the DNA is TGCAGCGTTGTAGGGGGAAGCTCCTACAATGAGCAGTTCTTC.

This clone appeared a single time. V gene TRBV6-4 combines with J gene TRBJ2-5; D is uncertain. Germline V gene data show CDR1 as MRHNA and CDR2 as SNTAGT. V lost 3 bases and J lost 7, with 12 bases in between. This CDR3 is built from 13 residues. CDR3 DNA: TGTGCCAGCAGTGAGGCGACCGGCGGGACCCAGTACTTC. Translating it yields CASSEATGGTQYF.

This chain links TRBV29-1 with TRBJ2-6; possibly TRBD1 for D (5 bases). Germline V gene data show CDR1 as SQVTM and CDR2 as ANQGSEA. The CDR3 is 15 residues long. V lost 4 bases and J lost 0, with 10 bases in between. CDR3 region: CSVGGHSSGANVLTF. The CDR3 DNA is TGCAGCGTTGGAGGACACAGCTCTGGGGCCAACGTCCTGACTTTC.

The V gene is TRBV4-1, the J gene TRBJ1-5; TRBD1 agrees at 8 bases. The CDR3 runs to 15 residues. V gave up 3 bases and J gave up 4 bases; unmatched junction bases: 5. Germline V lookup: CDR1 MGHRA, CDR2 YSYEKL. Here the CDR3 reads CASSHGQGRNQPQHF. CDR3 DNA: TGCGCCAGCAGCCATGGACAGGGAAGAAATCAGCCCCAGCATTTT.

The rearrangement joins TRBV19 to TRBJ1-1; D might be TRBD1 (6 bases). Germline CDR1 LNHDA, CDR2 SQIVND (reference sequence). V was shortened by 4 bases and J by 4 bases, with 19 bases between the two germline ends. The CDR3 runs to 16 residues. CDR3 residues: CASSTAHRDPRTEAFF. Written as DNA, the CDR3 is TGTGCCAGTAGTACGGCACACAGGGATCCCCGCACTGAAGCTTTCTTT.